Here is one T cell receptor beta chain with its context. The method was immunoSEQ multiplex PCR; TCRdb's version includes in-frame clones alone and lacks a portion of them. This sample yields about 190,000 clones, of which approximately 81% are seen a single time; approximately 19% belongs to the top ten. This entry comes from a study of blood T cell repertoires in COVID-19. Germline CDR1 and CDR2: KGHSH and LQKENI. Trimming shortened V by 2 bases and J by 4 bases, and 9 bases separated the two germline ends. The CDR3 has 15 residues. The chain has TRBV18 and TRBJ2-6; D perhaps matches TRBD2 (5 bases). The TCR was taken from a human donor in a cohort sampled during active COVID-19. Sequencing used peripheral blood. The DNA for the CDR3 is TGTGCCAGCTCACCAACGGGGAACGGGGCCAACGTCCTGACTTTC. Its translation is CASSPTGNGANVLTF.